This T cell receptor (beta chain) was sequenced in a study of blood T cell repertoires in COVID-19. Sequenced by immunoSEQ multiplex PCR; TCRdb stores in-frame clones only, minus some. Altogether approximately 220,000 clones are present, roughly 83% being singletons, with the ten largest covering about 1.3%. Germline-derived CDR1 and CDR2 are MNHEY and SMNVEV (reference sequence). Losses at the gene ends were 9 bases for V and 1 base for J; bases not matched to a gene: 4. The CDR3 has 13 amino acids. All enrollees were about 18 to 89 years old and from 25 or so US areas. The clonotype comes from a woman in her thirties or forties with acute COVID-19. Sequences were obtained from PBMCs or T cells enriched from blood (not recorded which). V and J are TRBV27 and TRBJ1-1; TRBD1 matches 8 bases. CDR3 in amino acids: CASTGTGNTEAFF. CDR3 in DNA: TGTGCCAGTACCGGGACAGGGAACACTGAAGCTTTCTTT.